This is a list of T cell receptor beta chains from one sample in a study of blood T cell repertoires in COVID-19. This table comes from immunoSEQ multiplex PCR, and its TCRdb copy is limited to in-frame clones, with some not included. The data contain approximately 250,000 clones, about 84% of them singletons. Sequenced: peripheral blood. Receptors were obtained from a woman aged 80 or over with COVID-19, enrolled during active disease. CDR3s include the opening cysteine and the closing phenylalanine or tryptophan. A D gene is named only where the DNA matches it firmly. Clone size is stated in some rows and not others, as once, few, many or a class when expanded.

abundance	v_gene	j_gene	d_gene	CDR3nt	CDR3aa
NA	TRBV18	TRBJ2-6	NA	TGTGCCAGCTCATCATTCCAGGGCTCTGGGGCCAACGTCCTGACTTTC	CASSSFQGSGANVLTF
NA	TRBV7-9	TRBJ2-1	NA	TGTGCCAGCAGCTTACAGGGCTCCTACAATGAGCAGTTCTTC	CASSLQGSYNEQFF
NA	TRBV7-2	TRBJ2-5	NA	TGTGCCAGCAGCTTAGCAGGGGCCGGTGAGACCCAGTACTTC	CASSLAGAGETQYF
NA	TRBV10-3	TRBJ2-5	NA	TGTGCCATCAGTGAGTCTGGTTCGGGGAAAGAGACCCAGTACTTC	CAISESGSGKETQYF
NA	TRBV28	TRBJ1-1	TRBD1	TGTGCCAGCAGGTCTACAGGGGGCACGGGAGCTTTCTTT	CASRSTGGTGAFF
NA	TRBV28	TRBJ1-3	NA	TGTGCTTCTCAGGGCCGGTTCTCTGGAAACACCATATATTTT	CASQGRFSGNTIYF
NA	TRBV4-3	TRBJ2-1	NA	TGCGCCAGCAGCCCGCAGGGCTGGCATGAGCAGTTCTTC	CASSPQGWHEQFF
NA	TRBV7-6	TRBJ1-6	NA	TGTGCCAGCAGCCGGGACACAGATAATTCACCCCTCCACTTT	CASSRDTDNSPLHF
NA	TRBV7-2	TRBJ1-1	NA	TGTGCCAGCAGCTTCGGACAGATGAACACTGAAGCTTTCTTT	CASSFGQMNTEAFF
NA	TRBV18	TRBJ2-2	TRBD1	TGTGCCAGCTCGCCGGGACAGTCCACCGGGGAGCTGTTTTTT	CASSPGQSTGELFF
once	TRBV27	TRBJ2-5	NA	TGTGCCAGCAGTCAACCGCGGTCTCAGGGGTTCCAAGAGACCCAGTACTTC	CASSQPRSQGFQETQYF
NA	TRBV30	TRBJ1-4	NA	TGTGCCTGGAATCGGGGACTAGGGGCAACTAATGAAAAACTGTTTTTT	CAWNRGLGATNEKLFF
NA	TRBV10-2	TRBJ2-2	TRBD2	TGCGCCAGCAGTGGGACTAGTTTGACCGGGGAGCTGTTTTTT	CASSGTSLTGELFF
NA	TRBV15	TRBJ2-5	NA	TGTGCCACCAGCCCGAGGGGGGGGGCCCGAGAGACCCAGTACTTC	CATSPRGGARETQYF
NA	TRBV18	TRBJ2-1	TRBD2	TGTGCCAGCTCACCACCCAGCGGGGGGGTTGCCAATGAGCAGTTCTTC	CASSPPSGGVANEQFF
NA	TRBV7-8	TRBJ1-5	TRBD1	TGTGCCAGCAGCTGGGACAGGGATCAGCCCCAGCATTTT	CASSWDRDQPQHF